The 15 T cell receptor beta chains reported below all come from one sample, sequenced in a study of beta chain features in type 1 diabetes. General observations from the study: In all four CD4+ subsets, TCRB CDR3 length was significantly, moderately reduced in type 1 diabetes.

Every isolated RNA sample was fully reverse transcribed, so sequencing captured expressed TCRB transcripts. Profiled with immunoSEQ multiplex PCR; TCRdb holds only in-frame clones, not every one. This repertoire shows under 350,000 clones, 13% to 15% found once; its top ten account for 0.015% to 0.02%. Their cognate antigens are unknown. Sample: naive CD4+ T cells from blood. The source is a man aged 25 to 40 with type 1 diabetes.

In this sample, this clone turned up a few times. V is TRBV7-6 and J is TRBJ1-2, with 8 bases fitting TRBD1. J gave up 5 bases and V 4 bases, and 12 bases lay outside the gene matches. Germline loops: CDR1 SGHVS, CDR2 FNYEAQ. This CDR3 region has 16 residues. CDR3 loop: CASSSYPRGRGYGYTF. The DNA of the CDR3 is TGTGCCAGCAGCTCGTACCCCAGGGGGCGCGGGTATGGCTACACCTTC.

This CDR3 reads CASRATAGQEPQHF. The DNA for the CDR3 is TGTGCCAGCAGAGCAACGGCTGGGCAAGAACCCCAGCATTTT. The V call is TRBV28, the J call TRBJ1-5, with unresolved D. The germline V and J ends were trimmed by 6 bases and 10 bases, with 19 bases remaining between them. The CDR3 runs to 14 residues. Per the germline V gene, CDR1 is MDHEN and CDR2 is SYDVKM.

The table lists this clone with a few counts. V is TRBV4-2 and J is TRBJ1-4, with TRBD1 as a possible D gene (5 bases). Trimming left V 5 bases short and J 8 bases short, with 18 bases between. This CDR3 contains 15 residues. Germline CDR1 reads LGHNA; CDR2 reads YNFKEQ. CDR3: CASSLQGGAREKLFF. The CDR3 nucleotides read TGTGCCAGCAGCTTGCAGGGAGGGGCCCGGGAAAAACTGTTTTTT.

The chain is built from TRBV28 and TRBJ1-5; D unresolved. The CDR3 is 14 residues long. Trimming pared 8 bases from V and 2 bases from J, leaving 13 bases between. Germline V gives CDR1 MDHEN, CDR2 SYDVKM. The CDR3 sequence is CASGGGGGNQPQHF. In DNA, the CDR3 is TGTGCCAGCGGAGGAGGTGGGGGCAATCAGCCCCAGCATTTT. Full variable domain (rest looked up from reference TRBV28 and TRBJ1-5): DVKVTQSSRYLVKRTGEKVFLECVQDMDHENMFWYRQDPGLGLRLIYFSYDVKMKEKGDIPEGYSVSREKKERFSLILESASTNQTSMYLCASGGGGGNQPQHFGDGTRLSIL.

This clone was counted only a few times. This sequence joins TRBV10-2 and TRBJ2-7; TRBD2 matches at 10 bases. With 6 bases clipped from V and 5 bases from J, the junction kept 4 bases outside the gene matches. This CDR3 is built from 13 residues. CDR1 and CDR2 from the germline V gene are WSHSY and SAAADI. The chain's CDR3 is CASRGTSEDEQYF. The CDR3 region has the DNA TGCGCCAGCAGAGGGACTAGCGAGGACGAGCAGTACTTC.

The V and J genes are TRBV28 and TRBJ2-2; possible D gene TRBD1, 5 bases. Trimming cost V 3 bases and J 1 base, with 12 bases left between them. Germline CDR1 and CDR2: MDHEN and SYDVKM. This CDR3 comprises 16 residues. CDR3 sequence: CASSFWQGGNTGELFF. The CDR3 DNA is TGTGCCAGCAGTTTTTGGCAGGGTGGGAACACCGGGGAGCTGTTTTTT.

The CDR3 DNA reads as TGTGCCAGCAGCTTAGCGCGGACAGGGAACTACGAGCAGTACTTC. Translated, it gives CASSLARTGNYEQYF. This chain connects TRBV7-9 to TRBJ2-7; 8 nucleotides align to TRBD1. Germline V CDR1 and CDR2: SEHNR, FQNEAQ (reference sequence). The V and J ends lost 0 bases and 3 bases, in that order; junction bases with no gene match: 4. The CDR3 contains 15 residues.

The chain is built from TRBV5-1 and TRBJ2-6, with D perhaps matching TRBD1 (6 bases). The CDR3 loop spans 16 amino acids. From germline, CDR1 is SGHRS and CDR2 YFSETQ. Trimming cost V 3 bases and J 3 bases, with 13 bases left between them. As DNA, the CDR3 is TGCGCCAGCAGCTGGATGGGGGCAATTGGGGCCAACGTCCTGACTTTC. Translated: CASSWMGAIGANVLTF.

The CDR3 DNA sequence: TGTGCCAGCAGCTGGCCCGCGGGACAGGAGAAAGAGACCCAGTACTTC. This sequence encodes CASSWPAGQEKETQYF. The chain has TRBV7-9 and TRBJ2-5, with 8 bases aligning to TRBD1. The CDR3 has 16 amino acids. V shed 4 bases, J shed 3 bases, and the junction held 10 bases outside the gene matches. Per germline, CDR1 SEHNR and CDR2 FQNEAQ (reference sequence).

The J gene is TRBJ1-3, the V gene TRBV6-6; D gene unclear. Looked up from germline, CDR1 is MNHNY and CDR2 is SVGAGI (reference sequence). CDR3 size: 14 residues. The V gene lost 0 bases and the J gene lost 2 bases, with 5 bases spanning the gap. As DNA, the CDR3 is TGTGCCAGCAGTTACTCGAGGACTGGAAACACCATATATTTT. The encoded protein is CASSYSRTGNTIYF.

Only a few counts were recorded for this clone. The gene calls are TRBV7-3 and TRBJ1-1; D remains unclear. V was clipped by 6 bases and J by 4 bases, with 12 bases between them. The CDR3 extends over 13 amino acids. The V gene's germline CDR1 is SGHTA and CDR2 FQGTGA. Written as DNA, the CDR3 is TGTGCCAGCAGTTACGGTATGATCACTGAAGCTTTCTTT. As protein: CASSYGMITEAFF.

This clone came up a few times. This rearrangement joins TRBV18 to TRBJ2-1, with D perhaps TRBD1 (6 bases). This CDR3 spans 14 amino acids. The V gene lost 3 bases and the J gene lost 9 bases, with 15 bases spanning the gap. Germline V CDR1 and CDR2: KGHSH, LQKENI. The CDR3 region is CASSPVQGSAEQFF. In DNA, the CDR3 is TGTGCCAGCTCACCGGTTCAGGGGTCCGCTGAGCAGTTCTTC.

The J gene is TRBJ1-1, the V gene TRBV19, with 8 nucleotides matching TRBD1. This CDR3 is built from 16 residues. Looked up from germline, CDR1 is LNHDA and CDR2 is SQIVND (reference sequence). Trimming removed 5 bases from V and 4 bases from J; junction bases left unmatched: 12. The CDR3 nucleotides are TGTGCCAGTAGTGAATACGCAGGGGGCGTAGGCACTGAAGCTTTCTTT. Protein: CASSEYAGGVGTEAFF.

This chain links TRBV7-8 with TRBJ1-2, with 9 bases fitting TRBD1. Germline V CDR1 and CDR2: SGHVS, FQNEAQ. The CDR3 spans 13 residues. The J segment lost 5 bases and the V segment lost 5 bases, leaving 3 bases of the junction unmatched. This chain's CDR3 is CASSQGQGYGYTF. CDR3 nucleotides: TGTGCCAGCAGCCAGGGACAGGGATATGGCTACACCTTC.

The CDR3: CASSQEGTLRRYF. The CDR3 DNA is TGTGCCAGCAGCCAAGAGGGGACTTTACGGCGGTATTTT. The J gene is TRBJ2-3, the V gene TRBV4-2; D may be TRBD2 (6 bases). The germline V gene has CDR1 LGHNA and CDR2 YNFKEQ. The length of the CDR3 is 13 residues. V was trimmed by 0 bases and J by 14 bases, leaving 15 bases between them.